This T cell receptor beta chain was identified during a study of T cells after yellow fever vaccination. Study in general: Fractions low in cell number were prepared with SMART-Seq v4 Ultra Low Input.

This clonotype was seen only once. Its antigen is not known. An end of the junction does not agree with germline; a read error may underlie this. The CDR3 is made up of 11 amino acids. Germline CDR1 and CDR2: LGHDT and YNNKEL (reference sequence). Study results and caveats: Most primary-vaccination clones recurred post-booster (nearly 98% CD4, around 88% CD8).

A universal primer site and UMIs were added as TCR cDNA was made by 5'RACE template switching. One entry per CDR3 protein results from TCRdb running MiXCR on the 5' RACE reads. There are fewer than 450,000 distinct CDR3 sequences in the sample; 11% occur only once, and around 19% lies in the top ten. The sequencing used PBMCs, collected on the day of the first yellow fever vaccination. The TCR sequence derives from a man between 18 and 35 years old who received the YFV17D yellow fever vaccine. The genes are TRBV3-1 and TRBJ2-3; D is unclear. The CDR3 sequence is CASGNVDTLYF. In DNA, the CDR3 is TGTGCCAGCGGGAACGTCGATACGCTGTATTTT.